The 22 T cell receptor beta chains below all came from one sample that was sequenced in a study of human T cells and chemical hapten exposure. Time point described: patch test 2, 6 weeks after DPC sensitization. Treatment given: therapeutic diphenylcyclopropenone sensitization with weekly scalp DPC. TCRdb re-called the RACE reads with MiXCR, one entry per CDR3 protein. The profile shows just over 350,000 distinct CDR3 sequences, around 6% of them singletons. The input for sequencing was whole blood, taken in connection with sensitization to the hapten diphenylcyclopropenone (DPC). These receptors came from a woman under 30 with alopecia areata. Some clones in this sample may be carry-over from other donors' samples.

The V and J genes are TRBV28 and TRBJ2-6, with TRBD1 as a possible D gene (5 bases). Deletions cut 6 bases from V and 4 bases from J, with 10 bases between. Per the germline V gene, CDR1 is MDHEN and CDR2 is SYDVKM. This CDR3 has 14 residues. The CDR3 region is CASSLSGGANVLTF. The CDR3 nucleotides are TGTGCCAGCAGCCTTTCAGGGGGGGCCAACGTCCTGACTTTC.

Comment on this clonotype: It may be a read error: a sequence one base away is much more abundant. This chain links TRBV20-1 with TRBJ2-3; D ambiguous. With 0 bases removed from V and 0 bases from J, the gap between germline ends came to 13 bases. The CDR3 has 16 amino acids. CDR1 is DFQATT and CDR2 is SNEGSKA in the germline V gene (reference sequence). CDR3 in amino acids: CSARDPHGRSTDTQYF. For the CDR3, the DNA is TGCAGTGCTAGAGATCCGCATGGACGGAGCACAGATACGCAGTATTTT.

This clonotype has ten or more counts. The chain employs TRBV29-1 and TRBJ1-2, with unresolved D. Trimming took off 3 bases at V and 7 bases at J, with 6 bases between the two ends. The CDR3 extends over 10 amino acids. The germline V gene has CDR1 SQVTM and CDR2 ANQGSEA. CDR3 in DNA: TGCAGCGTTGATGGTAGTGGCTACACCTTC. Protein sequence: CSVDGSGYTF.

This clonotype was counted at least ten times. This chain uses TRBV12-3 or TRBV12-4 with TRBJ2-3; D uncertain. There are 14 residues in the CDR3. V lost 3 bases and J lost 0, with 7 bases in between. Here the CDR3 DNA reads TGTGCCAGCAGTTTCTTTGCTAGCACAGATACGCAGTATTTT. This encodes CASSFFASTDTQYF.

V usage is TRBV6-5 and J usage is TRBJ2-7, with 8 nucleotides matching TRBD2. This CDR3 has 14 residues. J gave up 6 bases and V 4 bases, and 8 bases lay outside the gene matches. Germline V gene lookup returns CDR1 MNHEY and CDR2 SVGAGI. CDR3 sequence (DNA): TGTGCCAGCAGTTTAGACGTCGGGGGGGTCGAGCAGTACTTC. It encodes CASSLDVGGVEQYF.

This clonotype has a handful of counts. This chain links TRBV12-3 or TRBV12-4 with TRBJ2-1; a possible D gene is TRBD1 (6 bases). The CDR3 consists of 18 residues. V lost 1 base, J lost 2 bases, and 18 bases lay in between. DNA of the CDR3: TGTGCCAGCAGTTTAGGCGACGGAACAGGGAAGCCCTACAATGAGCAGTTCTTC. Translating it yields CASSLGDGTGKPYNEQFF.

This clonotype occurred many times. V and J are TRBV6-2 or TRBV6-3 and TRBJ2-2; a possible D gene is TRBD2 (6 bases). The CDR3 spans 17 residues. The germline V gene has CDR1 MNHEY and CDR2 SVGEGT. V shed 6 bases and J shed 1 base, with 18 bases lying between them. The CDR3 reads CASRRDQRPENTGELFF. CDR3 nucleotides: TGTGCCAGCAGGCGGGATCAAAGACCCGAGAACACCGGGGAGCTGTTTTTT.

This chain connects TRBV7-8 to TRBJ2-3; 10 bases fit TRBD2. V was clipped by 2 bases and J by 5 bases; unmatched bases: 10. CDR1 and CDR2 (germline): SGHVS, FQNEAQ. The CDR3 extends over 17 amino acids. CDR3 in amino acids: CASSLIASGGTVDTQYF. The CDR3 nucleotides are TGTGCCAGCAGCTTAATTGCTAGCGGGGGTACCGTAGATACGCAGTATTTT. The full variable domain, with the rest looked up from reference TRBV7-8 and TRBJ2-3, is GAGVSQSPRYKVAKRGQDVALRCDPISGHVSLFWYQQALGQGPEFLTYFQNEAQLDKSGLPSDRFFAERPEGSVSTLKIQRTQQEDSAVYLCASSLIASGGTVDTQYFGPGTRLTVL.

This clonotype was counted many times. V is TRBV5-6 and J is TRBJ2-2; 10 bases align to TRBD1. The CDR3 consists of 15 residues. Trimming cost V 2 bases and J 5 bases; bases outside gene matches: 3. Germline V CDR1 and CDR2: SGHDT, YYEEEE. CDR3 protein: CASSFWDRGTGELFF. The CDR3 DNA sequence: TGTGCCAGCAGCTTCTGGGACAGGGGTACCGGGGAGCTGTTTTTT.

V and J are TRBV9 and TRBJ2-3, with 9 bases matching TRBD2. Germline V gene lookup returns CDR1 SGDLS and CDR2 YYNGEE. Trimming cost V 0 bases and J 0 bases; bases outside gene matches: 11. This CDR3 is 19 amino acids long. CDR3 DNA: TGTGCCAGCAGCGTAGGAGGTAGCGGGGGCCATACAAGCACAGATACGCAGTATTTT. It codes for CASSVGGSGGHTSTDTQYF.

This clonotype was counted ten times or more. The V call is TRBV12-3 or TRBV12-4, the J call TRBJ2-4; either TRBD1 or TRBD2 may supply D (6 bases each). The CDR3 has 15 amino acids. V lost 5 bases and J 1 base, leaving 12 bases between the germline ends. The CDR3 spells CASSPTGRAKNIQYF. The CDR3 DNA is TGTGCCAGCAGTCCCACAGGGAGGGCCAAAAACATTCAGTACTTC.

The V gene is TRBV20-1, the J gene TRBJ2-7; 8 positions agree with TRBD1. CDR3 size: 14 residues. V lost 7 bases and J lost 2; bases outside the gene matches: 10. Germline values: CDR1 DFQATT, CDR2 SNEGSKA (reference sequence). The CDR3 protein is CSGTTGDKAYEQYF. The CDR3 DNA sequence: TGCAGTGGAACGACAGGGGATAAAGCCTACGAGCAGTACTTC.

This clonotype was detected only a few times. J is TRBJ2-7 and V is TRBV20-1, with D hard to call. Looked up from germline, CDR1 is DFQATT and CDR2 is SNEGSKA (reference sequence). The CDR3 is 13 amino acids. Trimming stripped 5 bases from V and 0 bases from J, with 11 bases between. The CDR3 is CSAPGRSSYEQYF. The DNA of the CDR3 is TGCAGTGCTCCTGGCCGGTCCTCCTACGAGCAGTACTTC.

This clonotype was found a few times. This sequence joins TRBV11-2 and TRBJ1-5; D not resolved. The V end was cut by 2 bases, the J end by 9 bases, with 14 bases between. CDR1 is SGHAT and CDR2 is FQNNGV in the germline V gene. The length of the CDR3 is 14 residues. CDR3 in DNA: TGTGCCAGCAGCTTATCGGCCGGACCTTCGCCCCAGCATTTT. This gives the protein CASSLSAGPSPQHF.

The V gene is TRBV5-1, the J gene TRBJ2-1; D gene uncertain. The CDR3 runs 13 residues. With 2 bases removed from V and 5 bases from J, the gap between germline ends came to 8 bases. Germline V lookup: CDR1 SGHRS, CDR2 YFSETQ. This CDR3 is CASSFNTNNEQFF. CDR3 sequence (DNA): TGCGCCAGCAGCTTCAATACAAACAATGAGCAGTTCTTC.

This clonotype was observed many times. The chain employs TRBV5-1 and TRBJ1-5, with D perhaps matching TRBD1 (6 bases). This CDR3 comprises 14 residues. The V end was cut by 0 bases, the J end by 4 bases, with 8 bases between. Germline CDR1 and CDR2: SGHRS and YFSETQ. The CDR3, as DNA: TGCGCCAGCAGCTTGGAGGGGGTGAATCAGCCCCAGCATTTT. Translating it yields CASSLEGVNQPQHF.

This clonotype was seen at least ten times. The rearrangement links TRBV15 to TRBJ2-5, with 10 bases identical to TRBD2. Germline V CDR1 and CDR2: LNHNV, YYDKDF (reference sequence). There are 16 residues in the CDR3. J was trimmed by 1 base and V by 3 bases; bases with no gene match: 5. The chain's CDR3 is CATSSLERGGQETQYF. CDR3 nucleotide sequence: TGTGCCACCAGCAGTCTCGAGCGGGGGGGCCAAGAGACCCAGTACTTC.

This clonotype was recorded a few times. The CDR3 sequence: CASSGSRVLAETQYF. For the CDR3, the DNA is TGTGCCAGCAGTGGTAGCAGGGTTTTAGCGGAGACCCAGTACTTC. The rearrangement joins TRBV6-1 to TRBJ2-5; D may correspond to TRBD1 or TRBD2 (5 bases each). There are 15 residues in the CDR3. Between the trimmed V and J ends, which lost 4 bases and 5 bases, there was a span of 17 bases. Per the germline V gene, CDR1 is MNHNS and CDR2 is SASEGT.

The table lists this clonotype with many counts. The J gene is TRBJ1-4, the V gene TRBV4-1; D may be TRBD1 (5 bases). The CDR3 runs 15 residues. The V gene's germline CDR1 is MGHRA and CDR2 YSYEKL. Trimming took 1 base from V and 8 from J, leaving 14 bases between them. The CDR3 sequence: CASSQAPGTGEKLFF. In DNA, the CDR3 is TGCGCCAGCAGCCAAGCCCCTGGGACGGGAGAAAAACTGTTTTTT.

This clonotype was recorded at least ten times. The V gene is TRBV6-2 or TRBV6-3, the J gene TRBJ1-1, with 11 bases identical to TRBD1. This CDR3 has 17 amino acids. The germline V gene has CDR1 MNHEY and CDR2 SVGEGT. V shed 6 bases and J 0 bases; nucleotides not matched to a gene: 9. The CDR3 loop reads CASSAGTGGRVNTEAFF. The CDR3 DNA reads as TGTGCCAGCAGCGCCGGGACAGGGGGTAGAGTGAACACTGAAGCTTTCTTT.

This clonotype was observed many times. The chain recombines TRBV5-6 with TRBJ1-5; the D is unclear. The V and J ends lost 2 bases and 7 bases respectively, with 7 bases between them. The germline V gene has CDR1 SGHDT and CDR2 YYEEEE. The CDR3 spans 12 residues. The CDR3 sequence: CASSLFGQPQHF. The CDR3 DNA reads TGTGCCAGCAGCTTATTCGGGCAGCCCCAGCATTTT.

A few counts support this clonotype. The J gene is TRBJ2-5, the V gene TRBV5-1; the D gene is possibly TRBD1 (5 bases). V lost 5 bases and J lost 4, with 12 bases in between. Per the germline V gene, CDR1 is SGHRS and CDR2 is YFSETQ. CDR3 size: 13 residues. The CDR3 here is CASSQGKGETQYF. The CDR3 region has the DNA TGCGCCAGCAGTCAGGGAAAAGGAGAGACCCAGTACTTC.